This T cell receptor beta chain was sequenced during a study of shared clonotypes between healthy human individuals. Study context: There were three CD4 naive, three CD4 memory, two CD8 naive and one CD8 memory plates per donor. Study findings and constraints: Relative to their counterparts shared across all four donors, non-shared clonotypes exhibited diminished generation probabilities.

Only in-frame clones appear in the TCRdb table, and some are missing; sequencing was by immunoSEQ multiplex PCR. The sample gives around 990,000 clones, 70% to 85% of which show up once; roughly 0.9% is in the top ten. Remarks on this clone: Its cognate antigen is unknown.

V gave up 6 bases and J gave up 8 bases, with 11 bases separating them. This CDR3 contains 12 residues. Germline values: CDR1 SNHLY, CDR2 FYNNEI. The rearrangement links TRBV2 to TRBJ2-1, with no clear D. The source material was memory CD4+ T cells from PBMCs. Subset denoted: CD45RA-negative fraction. The receptor comes from a man younger than 30 in good health. Some clones in this sample may be carry-over from other donors' samples. The CDR3 coding sequence is TGTGCCAGCAGATTGTCAAAGGATGAGCAGTTCTTC. It yields the protein CASRLSKDEQFF.